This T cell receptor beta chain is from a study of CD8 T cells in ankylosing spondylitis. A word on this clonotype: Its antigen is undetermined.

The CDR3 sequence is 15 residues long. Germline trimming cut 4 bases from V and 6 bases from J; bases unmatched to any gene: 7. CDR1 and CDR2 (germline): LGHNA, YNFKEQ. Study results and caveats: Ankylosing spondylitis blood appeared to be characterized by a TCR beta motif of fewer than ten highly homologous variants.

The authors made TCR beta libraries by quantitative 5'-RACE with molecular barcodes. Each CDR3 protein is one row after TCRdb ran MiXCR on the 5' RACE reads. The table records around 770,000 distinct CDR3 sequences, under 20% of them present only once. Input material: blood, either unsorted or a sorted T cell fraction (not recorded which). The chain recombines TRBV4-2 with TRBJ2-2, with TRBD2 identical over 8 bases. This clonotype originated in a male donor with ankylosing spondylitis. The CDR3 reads CASSPGLEYAGELFF. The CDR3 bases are TGTGCCAGCAGCCCGGGACTAGAATACGCCGGGGAGCTGTTTTTT.